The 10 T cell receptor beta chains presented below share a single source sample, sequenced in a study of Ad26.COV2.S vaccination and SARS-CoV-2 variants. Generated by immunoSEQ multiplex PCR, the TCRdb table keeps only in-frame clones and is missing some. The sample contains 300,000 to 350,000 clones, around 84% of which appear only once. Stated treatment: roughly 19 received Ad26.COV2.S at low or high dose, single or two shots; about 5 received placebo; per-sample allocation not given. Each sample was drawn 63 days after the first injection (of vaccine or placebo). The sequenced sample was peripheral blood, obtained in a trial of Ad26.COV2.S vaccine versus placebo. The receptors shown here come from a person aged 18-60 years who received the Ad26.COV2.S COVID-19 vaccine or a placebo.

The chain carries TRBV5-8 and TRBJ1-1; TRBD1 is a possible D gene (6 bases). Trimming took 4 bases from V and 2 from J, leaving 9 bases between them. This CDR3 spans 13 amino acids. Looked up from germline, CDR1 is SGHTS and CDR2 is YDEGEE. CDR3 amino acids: CASSRDTNTEAFF. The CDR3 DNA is TGTGCCAGCAGCCGGGACACAAACACTGAAGCTTTCTTT.

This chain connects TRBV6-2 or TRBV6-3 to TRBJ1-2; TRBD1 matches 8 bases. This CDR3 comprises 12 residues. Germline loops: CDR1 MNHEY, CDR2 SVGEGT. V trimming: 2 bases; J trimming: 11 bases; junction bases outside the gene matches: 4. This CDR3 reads CASSYQDRAYTF. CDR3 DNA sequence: TGTGCCAGCAGTTACCAGGACAGGGCGTACACCTTC.

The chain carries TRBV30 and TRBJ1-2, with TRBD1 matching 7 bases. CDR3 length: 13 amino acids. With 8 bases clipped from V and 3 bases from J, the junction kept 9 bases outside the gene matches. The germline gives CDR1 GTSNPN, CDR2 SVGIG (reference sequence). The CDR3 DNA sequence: TGTGCCGGCTCCCGTCAGGGGGACTATGGCTACACCTTC. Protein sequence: CAGSRQGDYGYTF.

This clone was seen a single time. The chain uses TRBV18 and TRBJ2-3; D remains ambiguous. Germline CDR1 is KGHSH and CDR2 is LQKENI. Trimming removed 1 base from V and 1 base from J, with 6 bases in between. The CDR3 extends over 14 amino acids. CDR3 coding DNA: TGTGCCAGCTCACCACAAGTTGGCACAGATACGCAGTATTTT. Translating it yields CASSPQVGTDTQYF.

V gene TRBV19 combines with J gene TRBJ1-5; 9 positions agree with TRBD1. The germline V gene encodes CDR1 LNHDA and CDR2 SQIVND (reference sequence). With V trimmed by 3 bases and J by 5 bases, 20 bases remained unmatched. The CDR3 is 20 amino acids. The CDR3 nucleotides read TGTGCCAGTAGTATCGCTACATTTTTCTACCGGACAGGGGTTTATCAGCCCCAGCATTTT. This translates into CASSIATFFYRTGVYQPQHF.

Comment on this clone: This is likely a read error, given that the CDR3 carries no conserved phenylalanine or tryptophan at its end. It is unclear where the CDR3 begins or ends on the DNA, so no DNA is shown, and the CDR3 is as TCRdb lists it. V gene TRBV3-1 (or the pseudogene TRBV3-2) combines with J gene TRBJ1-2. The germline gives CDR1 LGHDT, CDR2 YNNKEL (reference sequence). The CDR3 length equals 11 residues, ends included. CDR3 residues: CASSQVPSDAV.

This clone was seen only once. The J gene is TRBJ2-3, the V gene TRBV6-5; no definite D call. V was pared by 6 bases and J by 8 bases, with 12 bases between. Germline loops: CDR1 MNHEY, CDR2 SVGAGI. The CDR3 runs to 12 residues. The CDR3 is CASSPKGGTQYF. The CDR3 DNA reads TGTGCCAGCAGCCCGAAGGGCGGTACGCAGTATTTT.

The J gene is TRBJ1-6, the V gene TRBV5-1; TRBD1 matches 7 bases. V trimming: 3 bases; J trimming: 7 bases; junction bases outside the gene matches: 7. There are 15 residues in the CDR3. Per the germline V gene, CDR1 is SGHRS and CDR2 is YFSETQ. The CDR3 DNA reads TGCGCCAGCAGCTCTACAGGGGCCGAAAATTCACCCCTCCACTTT. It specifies CASSSTGAENSPLHF.

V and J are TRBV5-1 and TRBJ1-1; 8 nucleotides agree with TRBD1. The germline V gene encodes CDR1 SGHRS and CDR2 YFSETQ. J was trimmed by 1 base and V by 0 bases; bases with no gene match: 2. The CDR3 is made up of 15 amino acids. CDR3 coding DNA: TGCGCCAGCAGCTTGGTTGGACAGGGGAACACTGAAGCTTTCTTT. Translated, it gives CASSLVGQGNTEAFF.

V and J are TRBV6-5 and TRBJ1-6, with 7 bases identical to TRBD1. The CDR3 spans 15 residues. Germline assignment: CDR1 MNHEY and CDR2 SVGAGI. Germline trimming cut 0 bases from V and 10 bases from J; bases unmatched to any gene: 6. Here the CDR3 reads CASSYSNRGDSPLHF. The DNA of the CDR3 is TGTGCCAGCAGTTACTCAAACAGGGGTGACTCACCCCTCCACTTT.